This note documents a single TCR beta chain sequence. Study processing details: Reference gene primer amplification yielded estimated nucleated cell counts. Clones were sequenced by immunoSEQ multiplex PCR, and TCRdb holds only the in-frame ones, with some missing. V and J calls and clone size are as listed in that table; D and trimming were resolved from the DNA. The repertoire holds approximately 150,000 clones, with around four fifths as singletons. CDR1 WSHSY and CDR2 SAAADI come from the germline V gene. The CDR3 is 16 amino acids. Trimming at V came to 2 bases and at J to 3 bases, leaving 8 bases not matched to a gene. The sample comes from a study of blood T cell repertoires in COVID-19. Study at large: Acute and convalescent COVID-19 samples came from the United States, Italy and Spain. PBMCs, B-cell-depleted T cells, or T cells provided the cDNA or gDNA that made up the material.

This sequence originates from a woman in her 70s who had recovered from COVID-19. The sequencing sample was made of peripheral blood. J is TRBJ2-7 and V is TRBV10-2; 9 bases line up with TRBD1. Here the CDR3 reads CASSEAGQGMGYEQYF. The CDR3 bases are TGCGCCAGCAGTGAGGCAGGACAGGGGATGGGCTACGAGCAGTACTTC.